This paragraph covers one T cell receptor (beta chain) sequence. Antigen: not known. cDNA serving as the sequencing template came from extracted, reverse transcribed RNA. Only in-frame clones appear in the TCRdb table, and some are missing; sequencing was by immunoSEQ multiplex PCR. Of some 100,000 clones listed, around 47% are singletons. This entry comes from a study of CD8+ T cells in alopecia areata. General study findings and limits: Scalp clonality decreased significantly with tofacitinib, and so did expanded CD8+ clones among the top 100. Patients displayed less clarity in TCR sharing than mice, a finding possibly related to HLA.

Treatment meaning: oral pan-JAK inhibitor, 5-10 mg twice daily. The sample consisted of CD8+ T cells sorted from blood, taken at week 24, from a patient treated with tofacitinib. The receptor comes from a human donor with alopecia areata.

The CDR3 region is CAWGAEEKTQYF. The CDR3 bases are TGTGCCTGGGGGGCGGAAGAAAAGACCCAGTACTTC. J is TRBJ2-5 and V is TRBV30; D possibly corresponds to TRBD1 (5 bases). Trimming cost V 5 bases and J 6 bases, with 13 bases left between them. CDR3 length: 12 residues. CDR1 is GTSNPN, CDR2 SVGIG, per germline (reference sequence).